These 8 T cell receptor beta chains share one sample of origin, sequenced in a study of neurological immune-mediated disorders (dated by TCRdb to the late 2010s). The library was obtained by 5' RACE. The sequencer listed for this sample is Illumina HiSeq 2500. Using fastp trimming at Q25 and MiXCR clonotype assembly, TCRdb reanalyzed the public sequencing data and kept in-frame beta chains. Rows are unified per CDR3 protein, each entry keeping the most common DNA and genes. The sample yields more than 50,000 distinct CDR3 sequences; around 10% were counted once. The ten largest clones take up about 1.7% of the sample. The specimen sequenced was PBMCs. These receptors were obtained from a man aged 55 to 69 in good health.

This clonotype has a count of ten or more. Here the CDR3 DNA reads TGTGCCAGCAGTTACGGACGAGGCGAGCAGTACTTC. Amino acid sequence: CASSYGRGEQYF. The chain employs TRBV6-2 or TRBV6-3 and TRBJ2-7; no reliable D call. Germline CDR1 is MNHEY and CDR2 is SVGEGT. Trimming took 2 bases from V and 6 from J, leaving 8 bases between them. The CDR3 is 12 residues long.

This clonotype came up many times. CDR3 amino acids: CASRRQGADEQFF. Here the CDR3 DNA reads TGTGCCAGCAGACGACAGGGGGCGGATGAGCAGTTCTTC. The chain recombines TRBV6-1 with TRBJ2-1; 10 nucleotides match TRBD1. The trim removed 6 bases at V and 8 bases at J, leaving 4 bases unmatched. This CDR3 spans 13 amino acids. Germline assignment: CDR1 MNHNS and CDR2 SASEGT.

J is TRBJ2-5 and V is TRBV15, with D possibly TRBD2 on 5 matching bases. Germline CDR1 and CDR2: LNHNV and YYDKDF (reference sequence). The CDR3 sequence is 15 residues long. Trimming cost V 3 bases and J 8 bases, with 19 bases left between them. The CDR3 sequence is CATSRGDYHGETQYF. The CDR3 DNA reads TGTGCCACCAGCAGGGGCGACTACCATGGTGAAACCCAGTACTTC.

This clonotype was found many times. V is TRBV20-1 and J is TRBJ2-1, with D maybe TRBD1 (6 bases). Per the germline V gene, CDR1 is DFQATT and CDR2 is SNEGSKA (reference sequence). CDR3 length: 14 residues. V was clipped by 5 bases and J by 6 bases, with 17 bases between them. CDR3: CSAPPWVRGNEQFF. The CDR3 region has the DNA TGCAGTGCTCCCCCGTGGGTCAGGGGCAATGAGCAGTTCTTC.

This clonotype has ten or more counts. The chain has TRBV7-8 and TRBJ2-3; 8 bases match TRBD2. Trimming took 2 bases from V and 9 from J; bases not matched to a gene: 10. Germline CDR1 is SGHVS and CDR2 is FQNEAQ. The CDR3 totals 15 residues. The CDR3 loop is CASSLRAVAGKTQYF. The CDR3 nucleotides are TGTGCCAGCAGCTTAAGAGCCGTAGCGGGGAAGACGCAGTATTTT.

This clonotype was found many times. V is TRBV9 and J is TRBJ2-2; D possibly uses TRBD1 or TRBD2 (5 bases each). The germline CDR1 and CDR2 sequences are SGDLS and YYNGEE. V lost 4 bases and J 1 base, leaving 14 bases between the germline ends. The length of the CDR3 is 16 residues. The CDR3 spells CASSPRVGENTGELFF. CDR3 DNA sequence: TGTGCCAGCAGCCCCCGGGTGGGGGAGAACACCGGGGAGCTGTTTTTT.

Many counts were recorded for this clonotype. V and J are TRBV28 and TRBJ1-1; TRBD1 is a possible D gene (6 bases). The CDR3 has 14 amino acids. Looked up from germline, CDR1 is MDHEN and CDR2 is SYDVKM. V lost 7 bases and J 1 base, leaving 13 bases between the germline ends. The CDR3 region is CASISGHPNTEAFF. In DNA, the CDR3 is TGTGCCAGCATATCGGGACACCCGAACACTGAAGCTTTCTTT. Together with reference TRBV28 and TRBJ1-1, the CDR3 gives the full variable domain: DVKVTQSSRYLVKRTGEKVFLECVQDMDHENMFWYRQDPGLGLRLIYFSYDVKMKEKGDIPEGYSVSREKKERFSLILESASTNQTSMYLCASISGHPNTEAFFGQGTRLTVV.

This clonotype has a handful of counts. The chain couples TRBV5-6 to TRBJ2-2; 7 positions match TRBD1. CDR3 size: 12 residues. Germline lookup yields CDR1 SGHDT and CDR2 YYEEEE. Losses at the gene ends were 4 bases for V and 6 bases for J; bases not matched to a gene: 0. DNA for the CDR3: TGTGCCAGCAGCAGGGGGCCCGGGGAGCTGTTTTTT. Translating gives CASSRGPGELFF.